This is a list of T cell receptor beta chains from one sample in a study of blood T cell dynamics during melanoma immunotherapy. TCRdb's table, derived via immunoSEQ multiplex PCR, lists solely in-frame clones and lacks some. The table includes about 12,000 clones, approximately 88% detected once. The sample was blood, taken from a patient treated with checkpoint blockade. Receptors were obtained from a human donor with melanoma. Both conserved end residues are part of each CDR3. A D gene is named only where the DNA matches it firmly. A row's size may be missing; if present it is once, few, many or a size class.

d_gene: -; v_gene: TRBV7-9; abundance: -; j_gene: TRBJ1-3; CDR3nt: TGTGCCAGCAGCTTAGCAGGCTCTGGAAACACCATATATTTT; CDR3aa: CASSLAGSGNTIYF
d_gene: -; v_gene: TRBV2; abundance: -; j_gene: TRBJ2-7; CDR3nt: TGTGCCAGCAATCCAACAGGGAGGATATACGAGCAGTACTTC; CDR3aa: CASNPTGRIYEQYF
d_gene: -; v_gene: TRBV7-9; abundance: -; j_gene: TRBJ2-7; CDR3nt: TGTGCCAGCAGCTTCCAGGGGGACTTCGAGCAGTACTTC; CDR3aa: CASSFQGDFEQYF
d_gene: TRBD1; v_gene: TRBV13; abundance: -; j_gene: TRBJ1-1; CDR3nt: TGTGCCAGCAGCCCAAACAGGGGGCTAGGCACTGAAGCTTTCTTT; CDR3aa: CASSPNRGLGTEAFF
d_gene: -; v_gene: TRBV2; abundance: once; j_gene: TRBJ2-1; CDR3nt: TGTGCCAGCAGTAACAATGAGCAGTTCTTC; CDR3aa: CASSNNEQFF
d_gene: -; v_gene: TRBV5-1; abundance: -; j_gene: TRBJ2-1; CDR3nt: TGCGCCAGCAGCTTGTCACAGGGAAATGAGCAGTTCTTC; CDR3aa: CASSLSQGNEQFF
d_gene: -; v_gene: TRBV5-1; abundance: -; j_gene: TRBJ2-1; CDR3nt: TGCGCCAGCAAGTGGTCCCAACCTCTCAATGAGCAGTTCTTC; CDR3aa: CASKWSQPLNEQFF
d_gene: TRBD1; v_gene: TRBV6-5; abundance: -; j_gene: TRBJ1-1; CDR3nt: TGTGCCAGCAGTCGGGGACACAGGGGGCAGACTGAAGCTTTCTTT; CDR3aa: CASSRGHRGQTEAFF
d_gene: -; v_gene: TRBV11-1; abundance: once; j_gene: TRBJ2-1; CDR3nt: TGTGCCAGCAGCAACCGACTAGGGGGCGATGAGCAGTTCTTC; CDR3aa: CASSNRLGGDEQFF
d_gene: -; v_gene: TRBV10-3; abundance: -; j_gene: TRBJ2-3; CDR3nt: TGTGCCATCAGTGACAGCTCCGCCACAGATACGCAGTATTTT; CDR3aa: CAISDSSATDTQYF
d_gene: -; v_gene: TRBV6-1; abundance: -; j_gene: TRBJ1-4; CDR3nt: TGTGCCAGCAGTGACCATGTGGGTTCAACTAATGAAAAACTGTTTTTT; CDR3aa: CASSDHVGSTNEKLFF